This T cell receptor (beta chain) was recovered during a study of CD8+ T cells in alopecia areata. Study summary: Each recipient was an approximately 7-11-week-old female C3H/HeJ mouse given skin from an approximately 6-12-month-old C3H/HeJ donor with spontaneous alopecia.

This clone was counted only a few times. At residue 12, the DNA translation does not agree with TCRdb's protein; the protein displayed here is the one encoded by the DNA. These gene names are mouse names. The read finishes 3 residues shy of the CDR3 end, and the germline J gene is used to complete it. This CDR3 has 15 amino acids. V was clipped by 0 bases and J by 0 bases, with 9 bases between them. Looked up from germline, CDR1 is GKSSPN and CDR2 is SITVG. Extracted RNA was reverse transcribed into cDNA, the sequencing template. Measured with immunoSEQ multiplex PCR; TCRdb has only the in-frame clones, and not every one. The profile covers about 110,000 clones, none occurring a single time.

J is TRBJ1-3 and V is TRBV31; D unclear. Material for sequencing was lesional skin. This receptor was identified in a C3H/HeJ mouse with alopecia areata. For this strain, the MHC haplotype corresponds to H2-k. The CDR3 spells CAWSLAEPSGNTLYF. The sequenced CDR3 bases are TGTGCCTGGAGTCTGGCAGAACCTTCTGGAAATACG.